Shown below are 30 T cell receptor beta chains from a single sample sequenced in a study of cytomegalovirus exposure and HLA in healthy donors. PCR used 60 Vbeta primers and 13 Jbeta primers. TCRdb keeps only in-frame clones here, not all; method: immunoSEQ multiplex PCR. The table lists approximately 70,000 clones, 74% of them singletons, with more than 9.5% in the top ten. The sample taken for sequencing was PBMCs. The receptor source for this set is a woman aged 55-70 years in good health and CMV-seropositive.

J is TRBJ1-3 and V is TRBV30; D perhaps matches TRBD1 (6 bases). The germline V gene has CDR1 GTSNPN and CDR2 SVGIG (reference sequence). This CDR3 is built from 14 residues. V lost 4 bases, J lost 0 bases, and 10 bases lay in between. The CDR3 is CAWKTGFSGNTIYF. The CDR3 DNA sequence: TGTGCCTGGAAGACAGGATTCTCTGGAAACACCATATATTTT.

This sequence joins TRBV5-1 and TRBJ2-1; D may be TRBD1 (6 bases). Trimming cost V 4 bases and J 8 bases, with 13 bases left between them. The length of the CDR3 is 13 residues. CDR1 and CDR2 (germline): SGHRS, YFSETQ. The CDR3 nucleotides are TGCGCCAGCAGCCTGGGACATTTCGATGAGCAGTTCTTC. Its protein is CASSLGHFDEQFF. The complete variable domain, with remaining parts taken from reference TRBV5-1 and TRBJ2-1, reads KAGVTQTPRYLIKTRGQQVTLSCSPISGHRSVSWYQQTPGQGLQFLFEYFSETQRNKGNFPGRFSGRQFSNSRSEMNVSTLELGDSALYLCASSLGHFDEQFFGPGTRLTVL.

The rearrangement uses TRBV6-5 and TRBJ2-1; 10 nucleotides match TRBD2. The CDR3 sequence is 15 residues long. V was pared by 5 bases and J by 7 bases, with 8 bases of the junction left unmatched. Germline-derived CDR1 and CDR2 are MNHEY and SVGAGI. The CDR3 sequence is CASSPGLAEANEQFF. In nucleotides, the CDR3 is TGTGCCAGCAGTCCCGGACTAGCGGAGGCTAATGAGCAGTTCTTC.

The gene calls are TRBV4-2 and TRBJ2-7, with 7 bases that match TRBD2. Germline CDR1 and CDR2: LGHNA and YNFKEQ. With 2 bases clipped from V and 0 bases from J, the junction kept 13 bases outside the gene matches. The CDR3 covers 18 residues. The CDR3 reads CASSQSSSGPTFSYEQYF. CDR3 nucleotide sequence: TGTGCCAGCAGCCAATCTTCTAGCGGACCAACGTTCTCCTACGAGCAGTACTTC.

The J gene is TRBJ2-5, the V gene TRBV7-6, with D possibly matching TRBD2 (6 bases). Trimming removed 4 bases at V and 5 bases at J, with 14 bases between. CDR3 length equals 14 residues. CDR1 and CDR2 (germline): SGHVS, FNYEAQ. The CDR3 DNA sequence: TGTGCCAGCAGCTGGGACTCCTGGGGTGAGACCCAGTACTTC. It is translated as CASSWDSWGETQYF. The full variable domain, with the rest looked up from reference TRBV7-6 and TRBJ2-5, is GAGVSQSPRYKVTKRGQDVALRCDPISGHVSLYWYRQALGQGPEFLTYFNYEAQQDKSGLPNDRFSAERPEGSISTLTIQRTEQRDSAMYRCASSWDSWGETQYFGPGTRLLVL.

This chain links TRBV5-1 with TRBJ2-5, with a possible D match to TRBD1 (6 bases). Germline V gives CDR1 SGHRS, CDR2 YFSETQ. V was shortened by 0 bases and J by 5 bases, with 17 bases between the two germline ends. The CDR3 sequence is 16 residues long. CDR3 region: CASSLAGTQRGETQYF. Here the CDR3 DNA reads TGCGCCAGCAGCTTGGCCGGGACACAGCGTGGGGAGACCCAGTACTTC.

This CDR3 reads CATSRDRGPDTQYF. In DNA, the CDR3 is TGTGCCACCAGCAGAGATAGGGGTCCAGATACGCAGTATTTT. The chain employs TRBV15 and TRBJ2-3; TRBD1 is a possible D gene (5 bases). This CDR3 has 14 amino acids. Between the trimmed V and J ends, which lost 0 bases and 4 bases, there was a span of 8 bases. CDR1 is LNHNV, CDR2 YYDKDF, per germline (reference sequence).

This chain joins TRBV5-1 and TRBJ1-2, with 10 positions matching TRBD1. Germline CDR1 reads SGHRS; CDR2 reads YFSETQ. V trimming: 2 bases; J trimming: 6 bases; junction bases outside the gene matches: 10. The CDR3 loop spans 16 amino acids. The CDR3 is CASSLGTTGGVDGYTF. DNA for the CDR3: TGCGCCAGCAGCTTAGGAACGACAGGGGGCGTTGATGGCTACACCTTC.

The V call is TRBV2, the J call TRBJ2-7; 8 nucleotides align to TRBD1. V dropped 3 bases and J dropped 4; count of bases not matched to a gene: 5. The CDR3 has 14 amino acids. Germline-derived CDR1 and CDR2 are SNHLY and FYNNEI. DNA of the CDR3: TGTGCCAGCAGTGAGCGGCAGGGGGCTTACGAGCAGTACTTC. Its protein is CASSERQGAYEQYF.

V is TRBV30 and J is TRBJ2-7; no reliable D call. The germline V gene encodes CDR1 GTSNPN and CDR2 SVGIG (reference sequence). Trimming pared 2 bases from V and 6 bases from J, leaving 17 bases between. The CDR3 sequence is 14 residues long. The CDR3 spells CAWSPPVGLGEQYF. The CDR3 nucleotides are TGTGCCTGGAGTCCTCCGGTGGGCCTCGGCGAGCAGTACTTC.

The table lists this clone with a count of one. The chain links TRBV30 to TRBJ1-2; D perhaps matches TRBD1 (6 bases). Trimming cost V 4 bases and J 1 base, with 19 bases left between them. Germline V CDR1 and CDR2: GTSNPN, SVGIG (reference sequence). The CDR3 has 16 residues. CDR3 residues: CAWNEIYLQGNYGYTF. The CDR3 nucleotides are TGTGCCTGGAACGAAATTTACTTACAGGGTAACTATGGCTACACCTTC.

J is TRBJ1-5 and V is TRBV6-1; TRBD1 matches at 8 bases. Germline CDR1 and CDR2: MNHNS and SASEGT. The CDR3 runs 13 residues. The V segment lost 4 bases and the J segment 6 bases; nucleotides outside the gene matches: 2. The CDR3 loop reads CASSGQGFQPQHF. The DNA of the CDR3 is TGTGCCAGCAGTGGACAGGGGTTTCAGCCCCAGCATTTT.

This clone was detected once. The V and J genes are TRBV19 and TRBJ1-5, with TRBD1 matching over 7 bases. This CDR3 is 17 amino acids long. Germline-derived CDR1 and CDR2 are LNHDA and SQIVND (reference sequence). The trim removed 5 bases at V and 6 bases at J, leaving 16 bases unmatched. The DNA of the CDR3 is TGTGCCAGTAGTCCCGGGACAGAACGAGGTACCGGTCAGCCCCAGCATTTT. Its protein is CASSPGTERGTGQPQHF.

This rearrangement joins TRBV7-6 to TRBJ2-1; 9 bases align to TRBD2. Germline V gives CDR1 SGHVS, CDR2 FNYEAQ. The V segment lost 2 bases and the J segment 7 bases; nucleotides outside the gene matches: 9. CDR3 length: 16 amino acids. This chain's CDR3 is CASSLTAGGPGNEQFF. The CDR3 nucleotides read TGTGCCAGCAGCTTAACGGCGGGGGGGCCGGGGAATGAGCAGTTCTTC. Together with reference TRBV7-6 and TRBJ2-1, the CDR3 gives the full variable domain: GAGVSQSPRYKVTKRGQDVALRCDPISGHVSLYWYRQALGQGPEFLTYFNYEAQQDKSGLPNDRFSAERPEGSISTLTIQRTEQRDSAMYRCASSLTAGGPGNEQFFGPGTRLTVL.

This clone occurred a few times. The CDR3 ends on some other residue instead of the conserved phenylalanine or tryptophan, so this is likely a read error. The chain uses TRBV4-2 and TRBJ1-5; 8 bases agree with TRBD1. The V gene's germline CDR1 is LGHNA and CDR2 YNFKEQ. CDR3 size: 17 residues. Trimming at V came to 0 bases and at J to 4 bases, leaving 8 bases not matched to a gene. This CDR3 reads CASSQDRRTGRNQPQHV. Written as DNA, the CDR3 is TGTGCCAGCAGCCAAGACCGCCGGACAGGGAGGAATCAGCCCCAGCATGTT.

This sequence joins TRBV6-5 and TRBJ1-2, with a possible D match to TRBD1 (5 bases). V was pared by 2 bases and J by 4 bases, with 14 bases between. This CDR3 is built from 15 residues. CDR1 MNHEY and CDR2 SVGAGI come from the germline V gene. The CDR3 reads CASSYPMGQGYGYTF. The CDR3 region has the DNA TGTGCCAGCAGTTACCCCATGGGGCAGGGCTATGGCTACACCTTC.

This rearrangement joins TRBV5-1 to TRBJ1-4, with D possibly matching TRBD1 (6 bases). The length of the CDR3 is 16 residues. The ends were cut back, 0 bases at V and 0 bases at J, with 9 bases in the middle. CDR1 SGHRS and CDR2 YFSETQ come from the germline V gene. The CDR3 region is CASSLGGQPTNEKLFF. The CDR3 region has the DNA TGCGCCAGCAGCTTGGGGGGACAACCAACTAATGAAAAACTGTTTTTT.

The chain couples TRBV10-3 to TRBJ1-5, with D possibly matching TRBD1 (6 bases). CDR3 length: 15 amino acids. V was trimmed by 2 bases and J by 2 bases, leaving 10 bases between them. Germline loops: CDR1 ENHRY, CDR2 SYGVKD. The CDR3 nucleotides are TGTGCCATCAGTGAGACAGGGATGGGCAATCAGCCCCAGCATTTT. Protein sequence: CAISETGMGNQPQHF.

The chain uses TRBV30 and TRBJ1-2; 7 bases are shared with TRBD1. The CDR3 is 11 amino acids. The V gene's germline CDR1 is GTSNPN and CDR2 SVGIG (reference sequence). With 6 bases clipped from V and 9 bases from J, the junction kept 7 bases outside the gene matches. CDR3 sequence: CACRQGVSYTF. The DNA for the CDR3 is TGTGCCTGCCGACAGGGTGTTAGCTACACCTTC. The whole variable domain, filled in from reference TRBV30 and TRBJ1-2, reads SQTIHQWPATLVQPVGSPLSLECTVEGTSNPNLYWYRQAAGRGLQLLFYSVGIGQISSEVPQNLSASRPQDRQFILSSKKLLLSDSGFYLCACRQGVSYTFGSGTRLTVV.

In nucleotides, the CDR3 is TGTGCCAGCAGCTTAGCCCGTTTACGGGAGAGGGTCACAGATACGCAGTATTTT. Protein: CASSLARLRERVTDTQYF. This sequence joins TRBV7-9 and TRBJ2-3; the D gene is possibly TRBD2 (6 bases). The CDR3 extends over 18 amino acids. The V gene's germline CDR1 is SEHNR and CDR2 FQNEAQ (reference sequence). V was pared by 0 bases and J by 2 bases, with 18 bases between.

The gene calls are TRBV6-5 and TRBJ1-6, with D tentatively TRBD1 (6 bases). Germline values: CDR1 MNHEY, CDR2 SVGAGI. This CDR3 has 14 residues. V was shortened by 0 bases and J by 8 bases, with 8 bases between the two germline ends. CDR3 amino acids: CASSYSKGDSPLHF. The CDR3 nucleotides are TGTGCCAGCAGTTACTCGAAGGGGGATTCACCCCTCCACTTT.

This clone is categorized as medium-sized. This chain links TRBV2 with TRBJ1-6, with D hard to call. Germline V gene data show CDR1 as SNHLY and CDR2 as FYNNEI. The CDR3 has 12 amino acids. With 7 bases removed from V and 10 bases from J, the gap between germline ends came to 11 bases. This chain's CDR3 is CASNRVQSPLHF. CDR3 DNA sequence: TGTGCCAGCAACAGAGTGCAGTCACCCCTCCACTTT.

This chain links TRBV6-1 with TRBJ1-5, with 7 bases lining up with TRBD1. The CDR3 has 14 amino acids. Looked up from germline, CDR1 is MNHNS and CDR2 is SASEGT. The junction had 7 bases not matched to a gene; V was cut back by 10 bases and J by 1 base. Written as DNA, the CDR3 is TGTGCCACCAGGGGGGCGGTAAGCAATCAGCCCCAGCATTTT. It codes for CATRGAVSNQPQHF.

The chain links TRBV9 to TRBJ1-3; weak D call: TRBD1 (5 bases). This CDR3 has 14 amino acids. The V gene's germline CDR1 is SGDLS and CDR2 YYNGEE. V was trimmed by 0 bases and J by 3 bases, leaving 7 bases between them. The CDR3, as DNA: TGTGCCAGCAGCGTAGGTCAGGGTGGAAACACCATATATTTT. It translates to CASSVGQGGNTIYF.

The chain is built from TRBV18 and TRBJ1-2; weak D call: TRBD1 (5 bases). V was clipped by 0 bases and J by 8 bases, with 16 bases between them. Germline values: CDR1 KGHSH, CDR2 LQKENI. The CDR3 sequence is 15 residues long. CDR3 in amino acids: CASSPPNNQEGGYTF. The CDR3 DNA reads as TGTGCCAGCTCACCACCGAATAATCAGGAGGGGGGCTACACCTTC.

The chain links TRBV11-2 to TRBJ2-4; 7 positions agree with TRBD2. Germline V gives CDR1 SGHAT, CDR2 FQNNGV. The V and J ends lost 6 bases and 8 bases, in that order; junction bases with no gene match: 4. The CDR3 spans 12 residues. CDR3 sequence reads: CASRRTSHIQYF. DNA for the CDR3: TGTGCCAGCAGAAGGACTAGTCACATTCAGTACTTC.

The genes are TRBV12-1 and TRBJ2-1; whether TRBD2, the table's D call, matches the DNA was not checked. TRBV12-1 is noted as a pseudogene. The CDR3 contains 15 residues. The CDR3 is CASSFCREYNNEQFF. The CDR3 DNA sequence: TGTGCCAGCAGCTTTTGCCGGGAATACAACAATGAGCAGTTCTTC.

There are a few counts of this clone. The chain combines TRBV30 with TRBJ2-1; D not certain. The germline V gene has CDR1 GTSNPN and CDR2 SVGIG (reference sequence). The length of the CDR3 is 14 residues. V lost 2 bases and J 8 bases, leaving 16 bases between the germline ends. This CDR3 is CAWSPPPNRDEQFF. The CDR3 region has the DNA TGTGCCTGGAGTCCCCCCCCAAACCGGGATGAGCAGTTCTTC.

This chain connects TRBV30 to TRBJ2-1, with D perhaps TRBD2 (6 bases). Germline loops: CDR1 GTSNPN, CDR2 SVGIG (reference sequence). V was pared by 5 bases and J by 2 bases, with 16 bases between. The CDR3 loop spans 15 amino acids. CDR3: CAWRLVPGTYNEQFF. CDR3 sequence (DNA): TGTGCCTGGCGACTAGTGCCTGGAACCTACAATGAGCAGTTCTTC.

The gene calls are TRBV6-6 and TRBJ2-3, with D possibly matching TRBD2 (6 bases). V gave up 6 bases and J gave up 6 bases, with 19 bases separating them. CDR3 length equals 15 residues. Looked up from germline, CDR1 is MNHNY and CDR2 is SVGAGI (reference sequence). The chain's CDR3 is CASSASGTPRDTQYF. Written as DNA, the CDR3 is TGTGCCAGCAGCGCTTCCGGGACTCCAAGGGATACGCAGTATTTT.